This T cell receptor (beta chain) was recovered during a study of Graves' ophthalmopathy and Graves' hyperthyroidism. Findings and limits, study-wide: With a specificity of just under 75% and a sensitivity of 60% to 71%, the model predicted ophthalmopathy progression. Blood repertoires reportedly contained most expanded thyroid clonotypes above 0.001 frequency.

Around 10 ml of fresh blood yielded the PBMCs by density gradient. This clonotype was seen ten or more times. Antigen specificity is unknown. The CDR3 sequence is 13 residues long. From germline, CDR1 is ENHRY and CDR2 SYGVKD. V lost 7 bases and J 8 bases, leaving 12 bases between the germline ends. The study amplified TCR beta CDR3 regions using RNA transcripts. The authors performed first-round RT-PCR with HTBI primers and then a second-round multiplex PCR. One entry per CDR3 protein, called by TCRdb with MiXCR from the multiplex PCR reads. The sample lists about 410,000 distinct CDR3 sequences, 18% occurring once.

Specimen: peripheral blood. The chain links TRBV10-3 to TRBJ1-6; tentative D call: TRBD1 (5 bases). The source of this sequence is a woman aged 18-29 years with Graves' ophthalmopathy. CDR3 sequence: CAINRGGDSPLHF. The CDR3 DNA sequence: TGTGCCATCAATCGGGGAGGGGATTCACCCCTCCACTTT.